A selection of T cell receptor beta chains follows, all from one sample in a study of T cell changes during pregnancy in multiple sclerosis. Some clones are missing from TCRdb's copy, which holds only in-frame ones; the method was immunoSEQ multiplex PCR. Of about 68,000 clones in the sample, around 90% were seen once. The source material was peripheral blood, sampled after pregnancy. These receptors originate from a female donor in good health, enrolled as a control in a pregnancy study. The CDR3 runs from the conserved cysteine through the conserved F or W. D genes are given only for firm matches. A row's size may be missing; if present it is once, few, many or a size class.

j_call: TRBJ1-2; v_call: TRBV27; d_call: -; clone_size: once; cdr3_aa: CASSTAFNYGYTF; cdr3_nt: TGTGCCAGCAGTACAGCCTTCAACTATGGCTACACCTTC
j_call: TRBJ1-5; v_call: TRBV10-3; d_call: -; clone_size: -; cdr3_aa: CAISESTRDQPQHF; cdr3_nt: TGTGCCATCAGTGAGTCTACTAGGGATCAGCCCCAGCATTTT
j_call: TRBJ1-6; v_call: TRBV5-5; d_call: -; clone_size: few; cdr3_aa: CASSFDTSEDYSPLHF; cdr3_nt: TGTGCCAGCAGCTTTGACACTTCTGAAGATTATTCACCCCTCCACTTT
j_call: TRBJ1-2; v_call: TRBV19; d_call: -; clone_size: -; cdr3_aa: CASNHLLRTQEYGYTF; cdr3_nt: TGTGCCAGTAACCACCTTCTTAGGACTCAGGAGTATGGCTACACCTTC
j_call: TRBJ2-7; v_call: TRBV28; d_call: -; clone_size: -; cdr3_aa: CASSFRGEQYF; cdr3_nt: TGTGCCAGCAGTTTTCGAGGGGAGCAGTACTTC
j_call: TRBJ2-1; v_call: TRBV5-1; d_call: -; clone_size: -; cdr3_aa: CASSLVAALGYNEQFF; cdr3_nt: TGCGCCAGCAGCTTGGTCGCGGCCCTTGGGTACAATGAGCAGTTCTTC
j_call: TRBJ1-2; v_call: TRBV4-2; d_call: -; clone_size: -; cdr3_aa: CASSLEGGPRVGYTF; cdr3_nt: TGTGCCAGCAGCCTTGAGGGGGGGCCTAGAGTTGGCTACACCTTC
j_call: TRBJ1-6; v_call: TRBV5-8; d_call: -; clone_size: once; cdr3_aa: CASPPRRGSSYNSPLHF; cdr3_nt: TGTGCCAGCCCCCCAAGACGGGGAAGCTCCTATAATTCACCCCTCCACTTT
j_call: TRBJ2-7; v_call: TRBV10-2; d_call: -; clone_size: -; cdr3_aa: CASSDPPSYEQYF; cdr3_nt: TGCGCCAGCAGTGACCCTCCGTCCTACGAGCAGTACTTC
j_call: TRBJ2-1; v_call: TRBV7-6; d_call: -; clone_size: -; cdr3_aa: CASSLVGAKYYNEQFF; cdr3_nt: TGTGCCAGCAGCTTAGTTGGGGCCAAATATTACAATGAGCAGTTCTTC
j_call: TRBJ1-1; v_call: TRBV28; d_call: TRBD1; clone_size: -; cdr3_aa: CASSLDRGIWAEAFF; cdr3_nt: TGTGCCAGCAGTCTCGACAGGGGAATTTGGGCTGAAGCTTTCTTT
j_call: TRBJ2-7; v_call: TRBV7-8; d_call: -; clone_size: once; cdr3_aa: CASSLGRTGYEQYF; cdr3_nt: TGTGCCAGCAGCTTAGGGAGGACGGGCTACGAGCAGTACTTC
j_call: TRBJ2-1; v_call: TRBV19; d_call: -; clone_size: -; cdr3_aa: CASSMRPRGEQFF; cdr3_nt: TGTGCCAGTAGTATGAGGCCCCGTGGTGAGCAGTTCTTC
j_call: TRBJ1-2; v_call: TRBV29-1; d_call: TRBD1; clone_size: once; cdr3_aa: CSVEDPQGAYYGYTF; cdr3_nt: TGCAGCGTTGAAGATCCACAGGGGGCTTACTATGGCTACACCTTC
j_call: TRBJ2-7; v_call: TRBV19; d_call: TRBD2; clone_size: -; cdr3_aa: CASSMTGGEGEQYF; cdr3_nt: TGTGCCAGTAGTATGACGGGGGGGGAGGGCGAGCAGTACTTC
j_call: TRBJ1-1; v_call: TRBV20-1; d_call: -; clone_size: -; cdr3_aa: CSARDIRGTFF; cdr3_nt: TGCAGTGCTAGAGATATCCGGGGAACTTTCTTT
j_call: TRBJ2-1; v_call: TRBV5-8; d_call: TRBD1; clone_size: -; cdr3_aa: CASSLGQGTDEQFF; cdr3_nt: TGTGCCAGCAGCTTGGGACAGGGGACCGATGAGCAGTTCTTC
j_call: TRBJ1-2; v_call: TRBV19; d_call: -; clone_size: -; cdr3_aa: CASSSRQEVGVEGYTF; cdr3_nt: TGTGCCAGTAGCTCCCGACAGGAGGTTGGGGTAGAGGGCTACACCTTC
j_call: TRBJ2-7; v_call: TRBV19; d_call: TRBD1; clone_size: -; cdr3_aa: CASSPPDRVDEQYF; cdr3_nt: TGTGCCAGTAGTCCCCCGGACAGGGTGGACGAGCAGTACTTC
j_call: TRBJ2-7; v_call: TRBV11-2; d_call: -; clone_size: -; cdr3_aa: CASSFGGASYEQYF; cdr3_nt: TGTGCCAGCAGCTTCGGCGGGGCCTCCTACGAGCAGTACTTC
j_call: TRBJ1-4; v_call: TRBV4-1; d_call: -; clone_size: -; cdr3_aa: CASSQLTGYNEKLFF; cdr3_nt: TGCGCCAGCAGCCAGTTAACAGGGTACAATGAAAAACTGTTTTTT
j_call: TRBJ1-5; v_call: TRBV12-5; d_call: -; clone_size: -; cdr3_aa: CASGLDSYQPQHF; cdr3_nt: TGTGCTAGTGGTTTGGACAGTTATCAGCCCCAGCATTTT
j_call: TRBJ2-1; v_call: TRBV19; d_call: TRBD2; clone_size: -; cdr3_aa: CASRISGSGNEQFF; cdr3_nt: TGTGCCAGTCGTATTAGCGGGAGTGGTAATGAGCAGTTCTTC
j_call: TRBJ2-1; v_call: TRBV10-3; d_call: -; clone_size: -; cdr3_aa: CAISDQYNEQFF; cdr3_nt: TGTGCCATCAGTGATCAATACAATGAGCAGTTCTTC
j_call: TRBJ1-5; v_call: TRBV4-1; d_call: -; clone_size: -; cdr3_aa: CASSQDPRVRLDYSNQPQHF; cdr3_nt: TGCGCCAGCAGCCAAGATCCCAGGGTTCGATTAGATTATAGCAATCAGCCCCAGCATTTT
j_call: TRBJ1-5; v_call: TRBV25-1; d_call: -; clone_size: -; cdr3_aa: CASSDRLSQPQHF; cdr3_nt: TGTGCCAGCAGTGACCGCCTATCGCAGCCCCAGCATTTT
j_call: TRBJ2-1; v_call: TRBV29-1; d_call: -; clone_size: -; cdr3_aa: CSVARGESYNEQFF; cdr3_nt: TGCAGCGTTGCCAGGGGTGAATCCTACAATGAGCAGTTCTTC
j_call: TRBJ2-7; v_call: TRBV5-4; d_call: -; clone_size: -; cdr3_aa: CASSPGGAKYEQYF; cdr3_nt: TGTGCCAGCAGCCCTGGGGGGGCTAAATACGAGCAGTACTTC
j_call: TRBJ2-1; v_call: TRBV19; d_call: -; clone_size: -; cdr3_aa: CASSIPPGLNEQFF; cdr3_nt: TGTGCCAGTAGTATTCCTCCGGGTCTCAATGAGCAGTTCTTC
j_call: TRBJ1-1; v_call: TRBV18; d_call: -; clone_size: -; cdr3_aa: CASSPRVGGTEAFF; cdr3_nt: TGTGCCAGCTCACCCCGGGTGGGGGGCACTGAAGCTTTCTTT
j_call: TRBJ1-5; v_call: TRBV19; d_call: -; clone_size: -; cdr3_aa: CATRSKGGNSNQPQHF; cdr3_nt: TGTGCCACAAGATCAAAGGGCGGGAATAGCAATCAGCCCCAGCATTTT
j_call: TRBJ1-2; v_call: TRBV7-6; d_call: TRBD1; clone_size: -; cdr3_aa: CASSPRDRSYGYTF; cdr3_nt: TGTGCCAGCAGCCCCCGGGACAGATCGTATGGCTACACCTTC
j_call: TRBJ2-1; v_call: TRBV27; d_call: -; clone_size: -; cdr3_aa: CASSPGPLGGEQFF; cdr3_nt: TGTGCCAGCAGCCCCGGACCTCTGGGAGGTGAGCAGTTCTTC
j_call: TRBJ1-1; v_call: TRBV7-9; d_call: -; clone_size: -; cdr3_aa: CASSSGGLTEAFF; cdr3_nt: TGTGCCAGCAGCTCTGGGGGGTTAACTGAAGCTTTCTTT
j_call: TRBJ2-1; v_call: TRBV5-4; d_call: TRBD2; clone_size: once; cdr3_aa: CASSSASGNYGEQFF; cdr3_nt: TGTGCCAGCAGCTCGGCTAGCGGTAACTACGGTGAGCAGTTCTTC
j_call: TRBJ2-7; v_call: TRBV6-6; d_call: TRBD2; clone_size: once; cdr3_aa: CASSYVQRGTYEQYF; cdr3_nt: TGTGCCAGCAGTTACGTCCAGCGGGGTACCTACGAGCAGTACTTC
j_call: TRBJ2-1; v_call: TRBV7-9; d_call: -; clone_size: once; cdr3_aa: CASSSKPRGGTSGEQFF; cdr3_nt: TGTGCCAGCAGCTCAAAACCGAGGGGGGGGACCTCGGGTGAGCAGTTCTTC
j_call: TRBJ1-2; v_call: TRBV28; d_call: TRBD1; clone_size: -; cdr3_aa: CASSWTGVGYGYTF; cdr3_nt: TGTGCCAGCAGTTGGACAGGGGTGGGCTATGGCTACACCTTC
j_call: TRBJ2-2; v_call: TRBV27; d_call: -; clone_size: -; cdr3_aa: CASSPAALRVTGELFF; cdr3_nt: TGTGCCAGCAGTCCCGCGGCCCTGAGGGTAACCGGGGAGCTGTTTTTT
j_call: TRBJ2-2; v_call: TRBV28; d_call: TRBD1; clone_size: -; cdr3_aa: CASSLQGVNTGELFF; cdr3_nt: TGTGCCAGCAGTTTACAGGGGGTTAACACCGGGGAGCTGTTTTTT
j_call: TRBJ2-2; v_call: TRBV28; d_call: TRBD1; clone_size: -; cdr3_aa: CASSLRTGGTGELFF; cdr3_nt: TGTGCCAGCAGTTTAAGGACAGGGGGGACCGGGGAGCTGTTTTTT
j_call: TRBJ2-2; v_call: TRBV21-1; d_call: -; clone_size: -; cdr3_aa: CASSKISGGGANTGELFF; cdr3_nt: TGTGCCAGCAGCAAAATTAGCGGGGGGGGAGCGAACACCGGGGAGCTGTTTTTT
j_call: TRBJ1-3; v_call: TRBV5-1; d_call: -; clone_size: -; cdr3_aa: CASSLGVGGISGNTIYF; cdr3_nt: TGCGCCAGCAGCTTGGGGGTCGGCGGAATCTCTGGAAACACCATATATTTT
j_call: TRBJ2-5; v_call: TRBV7-9; d_call: TRBD1; clone_size: -; cdr3_aa: CASSSTLTGGAWTQYF; cdr3_nt: TGTGCCAGCAGCTCTACCCTTACAGGGGGCGCGTGGACCCAGTACTTC
j_call: TRBJ1-2; v_call: TRBV28; d_call: TRBD1; clone_size: -; cdr3_aa: CASRHRGGYGYTF; cdr3_nt: TGTGCCAGCAGACACAGGGGGGGCTATGGCTACACCTTC
j_call: TRBJ1-2; v_call: TRBV7-2; d_call: -; clone_size: -; cdr3_aa: CASTYYGAPGGYTF; cdr3_nt: TGTGCCAGCACCTATTATGGGGCGCCTGGGGGCTACACCTTC
j_call: TRBJ2-1; v_call: TRBV27; d_call: TRBD2; clone_size: -; cdr3_aa: CASSLRKRGRDEQFF; cdr3_nt: TGTGCCAGCAGCTTAAGGAAGCGGGGGAGGGATGAGCAGTTCTTC
j_call: TRBJ2-1; v_call: TRBV4-1; d_call: TRBD2; clone_size: -; cdr3_aa: CASSQASGRSNEQFF; cdr3_nt: TGCGCCAGCAGCCAAGCTAGCGGGAGGTCCAATGAGCAGTTCTTC
j_call: TRBJ2-7; v_call: TRBV7-2; d_call: -; clone_size: -; cdr3_aa: CASSLTSYRSSYEQYF; cdr3_nt: TGTGCCAGCAGCTTAACGAGCTACAGGAGCTCCTACGAGCAGTACTTC
j_call: TRBJ2-1; v_call: TRBV11-2; d_call: -; clone_size: -; cdr3_aa: CASSLVGGIPGYEQFF; cdr3_nt: TGTGCCAGCAGCTTAGTCGGAGGGATCCCGGGGTATGAGCAGTTCTTC
j_call: TRBJ2-1; v_call: TRBV7-7; d_call: -; clone_size: -; cdr3_aa: CASSLLMSSNEQFF; cdr3_nt: TGTGCCAGCAGCTTACTTATGTCGTCCAATGAGCAGTTCTTC
j_call: TRBJ1-2; v_call: TRBV7-9; d_call: TRBD1; clone_size: -; cdr3_aa: CASSLGTGSFGYTF; cdr3_nt: TGTGCCAGCAGCTTAGGGACAGGGTCCTTTGGCTACACCTTC
j_call: TRBJ2-3; v_call: TRBV7-3; d_call: TRBD2; clone_size: -; cdr3_aa: CASSTSGMAGDTQYF; cdr3_nt: TGTGCCAGCAGCACTAGCGGGATGGCCGGGGATACGCAGTATTTT
j_call: TRBJ2-2; v_call: TRBV7-9; d_call: TRBD1; clone_size: once; cdr3_aa: CASSLQGVVTGELFF; cdr3_nt: TGTGCCAGCAGCCTTCAGGGGGTCGTCACCGGGGAGCTGTTTTTT
j_call: TRBJ2-7; v_call: TRBV5-4; d_call: TRBD2; clone_size: -; cdr3_aa: CASSWGASGRAGEQYF; cdr3_nt: TGTGCCAGCAGCTGGGGGGCTAGCGGGAGGGCCGGCGAGCAGTACTTC
j_call: TRBJ1-4; v_call: TRBV19; d_call: TRBD1; clone_size: few; cdr3_aa: CASSFQGARGEKLFF; cdr3_nt: TGTGCCAGTAGTTTCCAGGGGGCGCGAGGAGAAAAACTGTTTTTT
j_call: TRBJ2-3; v_call: TRBV25-1; d_call: -; clone_size: -; cdr3_aa: CASSETIAVNTDTQYF; cdr3_nt: TGTGCCAGCAGTGAAACCATAGCGGTTAACACAGATACGCAGTATTTT
j_call: TRBJ2-7; v_call: TRBV5-1; d_call: -; clone_size: -; cdr3_aa: CASSRGTRGSEQYF; cdr3_nt: TGCGCCAGCAGCCGCGGGACCCGAGGGTCCGAGCAGTACTTC
j_call: TRBJ2-1; v_call: TRBV18; d_call: TRBD2; clone_size: -; cdr3_aa: CASSPEGTSGTYNEQFF; cdr3_nt: TGTGCCAGCTCACCCGAGGGGACTAGCGGCACCTACAATGAGCAGTTCTTC